The rows below give T cell receptor beta chains drawn from one sample of a study of control samples from healthy donors and cancer patients. TCRdb keeps only in-frame clones here, not all; method: immunoSEQ multiplex PCR. In the table there are roughly 150,000 clones, 75% to 90% of which are singletons. The sample was blood. The receptors come from a man aged 25 to 40 in good health. Both conserved end residues are part of each CDR3. The D gene is left open where the match is weak. Some rows have no size entry. The others give once, few or many, or a class for an expanded clone.

clone size: NA
V gene: TRBV9
J gene: TRBJ2-7
D gene: NA
CDR3 DNA: TGTGCCAGCAGCGTAGTAGTAGGGGACGAGCAGTACTTC
CDR3 protein: CASSVVVGDEQYF

clone size: NA
V gene: TRBV18
J gene: TRBJ1-1
D gene: NA
CDR3 DNA: TGTGCCAGCTCACCCGGGGGGAACACTGAAGCTTTCTTT
CDR3 protein: CASSPGGNTEAFF

clone size: NA
V gene: TRBV7-9
J gene: TRBJ2-5
D gene: NA
CDR3 DNA: TGTGCCAGCAGCTCCCAGGGACTCCGAGAGACCCAGTACTTC
CDR3 protein: CASSSQGLRETQYF

clone size: NA
V gene: TRBV12-3/TRBV12-4
J gene: TRBJ1-5
D gene: NA
CDR3 DNA: TGTGCCAGCAGTATGACCTTAAATCAGCCCCAGCATTTT
CDR3 protein: CASSMTLNQPQHF

clone size: NA
V gene: TRBV27
J gene: TRBJ2-3
D gene: NA
CDR3 DNA: TGTGCCAGCCGAATAGGGGACCGATACCGAGATACGCAGTATTTT
CDR3 protein: CASRIGDRYRDTQYF

clone size: NA
V gene: TRBV18
J gene: TRBJ2-5
D gene: NA
CDR3 DNA: TGTGCCAGCTCACCGTCACAGCAAGAGACCCAGTACTTC
CDR3 protein: CASSPSQQETQYF

clone size: NA
V gene: TRBV18
J gene: TRBJ1-3
D gene: NA
CDR3 DNA: TGTGCCAGCTCCCCGGAGGGAAACACCATATATTTT
CDR3 protein: CASSPEGNTIYF

clone size: NA
V gene: TRBV30
J gene: TRBJ1-5
D gene: TRBD1
CDR3 DNA: TGTGCCTGGACTCGGCAGGGGGCCCTTAGCAATCAGCCCCAGCATTTT
CDR3 protein: CAWTRQGALSNQPQHF

clone size: NA
V gene: TRBV6-5
J gene: TRBJ2-3
D gene: NA
CDR3 DNA: TGTGCCAGCAGTTTTATCGGCAGAGTCACAGATAAAACGCAGTATTTT
CDR3 protein: CASSFIGRVTDKTQYF

clone size: NA
V gene: TRBV2
J gene: TRBJ1-6
D gene: TRBD1
CDR3 DNA: TGTGCCAGCAGCGAGAGTAGGACAGGAAGTTCACCCCTCCACTTT
CDR3 protein: CASSESRTGSSPLHF

clone size: NA
V gene: TRBV24-1
J gene: TRBJ2-2
D gene: NA
CDR3 DNA: TGTGCCACCAGCCCGGACACAGGTGGGATAGGGGAGCTGTTTTTT
CDR3 protein: CATSPDTGGIGELFF

clone size: NA
V gene: TRBV12-5
J gene: TRBJ2-7
D gene: NA
CDR3 DNA: TGTGCTAGTGGGCCCGGGACAAGCACCTACGAGCAGTACTTC
CDR3 protein: CASGPGTSTYEQYF

clone size: once
V gene: TRBV24-1
J gene: TRBJ2-5
D gene: NA
CDR3 DNA: TGTGCCACCAGTGATACGGGAGTGGTAGAGACCCAGTACTTC
CDR3 protein: CATSDTGVVETQYF

clone size: NA
V gene: TRBV12-3/TRBV12-4
J gene: TRBJ1-5
D gene: NA
CDR3 DNA: TGTGCCAGCAGTTTCCAGGGGAGTCAGCCCCAGCATTTT
CDR3 protein: CASSFQGSQPQHF

clone size: NA
V gene: TRBV5-4
J gene: TRBJ2-5
D gene: NA
CDR3 DNA: TGTGCCAGCAGCCGTCGGCAGGGGGGGGAGACCCAGTACTTC
CDR3 protein: CASSRRQGGETQYF

clone size: NA
V gene: TRBV9
J gene: TRBJ2-1
D gene: NA
CDR3 DNA: TGTGCCAGCAGCGTAGCGGAACGGACCAATGAGCAGTTCTTC
CDR3 protein: CASSVAERTNEQFF

clone size: NA
V gene: TRBV2
J gene: TRBJ2-7
D gene: TRBD2
CDR3 DNA: TGTGCCAGCAGCCGGACTAGCGGGGGACCCTACGAGCAGTACTTC
CDR3 protein: CASSRTSGGPYEQYF

clone size: NA
V gene: TRBV7-2
J gene: TRBJ2-1
D gene: NA
CDR3 DNA: TGTGCCAGCAGCCTCACGGTTGGCGAGCAGTTCTTC
CDR3 protein: CASSLTVGEQFF

clone size: NA
V gene: TRBV24-1
J gene: TRBJ1-4
D gene: TRBD1
CDR3 DNA: TGTGCCACCAGCCTATCGGACAGGGCGAGTTGTTGTGAAAAACTGTTTTTT
CDR3 protein: CATSLSDRASCCEKLFF

clone size: NA
V gene: TRBV19
J gene: TRBJ1-5
D gene: NA
CDR3 DNA: TGTGCCAGTAGTATGTTCCTTAATCAGCCCCAGCATTTT
CDR3 protein: CASSMFLNQPQHF

clone size: few
V gene: TRBV10-1
J gene: TRBJ2-5
D gene: NA
CDR3 DNA: TGCGCCAGCAGTGACCCGGCAGGGCTACAAGAGACCCAGTACTTC
CDR3 protein: CASSDPAGLQETQYF

clone size: NA
V gene: TRBV15
J gene: TRBJ2-1
D gene: NA
CDR3 DNA: TGTGCCACCAGCCCCAGGGAAGATGAGCAGTTCTTC
CDR3 protein: CATSPREDEQFF

clone size: NA
V gene: TRBV25-1
J gene: TRBJ2-4
D gene: NA
CDR3 DNA: TGTGCCAGCAGTGAACCATCCGGGGGAGTAAACATTCAGTACTTC
CDR3 protein: CASSEPSGGVNIQYF

clone size: NA
V gene: TRBV6-2/TRBV6-3
J gene: TRBJ2-5
D gene: TRBD2
CDR3 DNA: TGTGCCAGCAGTTACTATGGGACTAGGGGGGAGACCCAGTACTTC
CDR3 protein: CASSYYGTRGETQYF

clone size: once
V gene: TRBV2
J gene: TRBJ2-7
D gene: NA
CDR3 DNA: TGTGCCAGCAAACAGGGTATGGACGAGCAGTACTTC
CDR3 protein: CASKQGMDEQYF

clone size: NA
V gene: TRBV19
J gene: TRBJ1-5
D gene: NA
CDR3 DNA: TGTGCCAGTTGTCCGATGGGGAATAGCAATCAGCCCCAGCATTTT
CDR3 protein: CASCPMGNSNQPQHF

clone size: once
V gene: TRBV5-4
J gene: TRBJ2-4
D gene: TRBD1
CDR3 DNA: TGTGCCAGCAGCTCAGGGGGCTTAGCCAAAAACATTCAGTACTTC
CDR3 protein: CASSSGGLAKNIQYF